Detailed here is one T cell receptor (beta chain). Then a second PCR, running roughly 6 to 12 cycles, was carried out with a sample-barcoded 5' primer and a J-beta primer mix. One entry per CDR3 protein, called by TCRdb with MiXCR from the 5' RACE reads. The data contain roughly 1,500,000 distinct CDR3 sequences, roughly a third of them singletons. This CDR3 is 18 amino acids long. V lost 4 bases, J lost 3 bases, and 8 bases stayed unmatched. Germline-derived CDR1 and CDR2 are SGHRS and YFSETQ. The sample comes from a study of blood T cells in healthy people across ages. The TCR sequence derives from a woman in her thirties in good health. The sample consisted of blood. The chain joins TRBV5-1 to TRBJ2-1, with 15 bases fitting TRBD2. CDR3: CASSPGLAGGPRYNEQFF. The CDR3 coding sequence is TGCGCCAGCAGCCCCGGACTAGCGGGGGGGCCTCGCTACAATGAGCAGTTCTTC.